The TCR beta chain under discussion was sequenced for a study of cytomegalovirus exposure and HLA in healthy donors. The table lists this clone with a count of one. Its target is not known. This CDR3 is built from 13 residues. V was shortened by 5 bases and J by 5 bases, with 13 bases between the two germline ends. Germline assignment: CDR1 SNHLY and CDR2 FYNNEI. 60 Vbeta and 13 Jbeta primers were used in PCR. Method: immunoSEQ multiplex PCR; TCRdb's copy keeps in-frame clones and lacks some. The data hold about 160,000 clones, with 75% to 90% observed a single time. The study, taken as a whole, reports: Accounts indicate the classifier identified cytomegalovirus status with strong specificity and sensitivity. Later, an analysis found that common viral pathogens appeared to be linked with several of the most significant clusters.

The specimen was PBMCs. The rearrangement uses TRBV2 and TRBJ2-7; tentatively, D is TRBD2 (6 bases). This receptor was taken from a woman aged 18 to 35 in good health and CMV-seronegative. The CDR3 spells CASSFGGLDEQYF. The CDR3 DNA reads TGTGCCAGCAGTTTCGGGGGACTCGACGAGCAGTACTTC.